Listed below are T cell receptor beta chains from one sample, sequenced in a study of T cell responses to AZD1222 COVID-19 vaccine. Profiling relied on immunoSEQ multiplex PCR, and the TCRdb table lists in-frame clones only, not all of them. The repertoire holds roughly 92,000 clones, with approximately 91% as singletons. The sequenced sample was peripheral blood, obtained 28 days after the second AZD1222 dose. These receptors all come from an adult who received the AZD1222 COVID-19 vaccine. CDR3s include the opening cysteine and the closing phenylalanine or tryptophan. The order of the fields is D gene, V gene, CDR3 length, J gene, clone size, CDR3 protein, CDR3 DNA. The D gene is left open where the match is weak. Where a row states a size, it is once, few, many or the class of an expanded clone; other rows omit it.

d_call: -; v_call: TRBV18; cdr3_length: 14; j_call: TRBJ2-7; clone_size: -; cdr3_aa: CASNPGGSKNEQYF; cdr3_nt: TGTGCCAGCAACCCCGGTGGATCCAAGAACGAGCAGTACTTC
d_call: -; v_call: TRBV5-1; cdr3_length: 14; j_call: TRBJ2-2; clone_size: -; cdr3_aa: CASSTREGIGELFF; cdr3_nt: TGCGCCAGCAGCACCCGAGAGGGGATAGGGGAGCTGTTTTTT
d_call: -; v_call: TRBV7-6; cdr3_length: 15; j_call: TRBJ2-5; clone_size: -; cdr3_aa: CASSLDRTRQETQYF; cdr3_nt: TGTGCCAGCAGCTTAGACAGGACGCGGCAAGAGACCCAGTACTTC
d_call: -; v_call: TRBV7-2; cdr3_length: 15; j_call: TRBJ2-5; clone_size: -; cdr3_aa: CASSSPLGGRETQYF; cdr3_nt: TGTGCCAGCAGCTCCCCTCTAGGGGGAAGGGAGACCCAGTACTTC
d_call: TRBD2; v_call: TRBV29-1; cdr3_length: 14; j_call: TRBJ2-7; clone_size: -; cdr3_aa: CSVGRTSSPYEQYF; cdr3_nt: TGCAGCGTTGGCAGGACTAGCTCCCCCTACGAGCAGTACTTC
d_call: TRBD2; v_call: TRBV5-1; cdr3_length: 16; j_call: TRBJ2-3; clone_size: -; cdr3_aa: CASSLVAGAALDTQYF; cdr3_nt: TGCGCCAGCAGCTTGGTAGCGGGGGCCGCTTTAGATACGCAGTATTTT
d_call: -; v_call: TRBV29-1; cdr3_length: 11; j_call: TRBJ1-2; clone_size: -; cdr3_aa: CSVGTGGGYTF; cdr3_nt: TGCAGCGTTGGAACCGGGGGGGGCTACACCTTC
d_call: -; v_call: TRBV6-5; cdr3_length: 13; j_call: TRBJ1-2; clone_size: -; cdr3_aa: CASSYTPERGYTF; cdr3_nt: TGTGCCAGCAGTTACACTCCCGAGAGAGGCTACACCTTC
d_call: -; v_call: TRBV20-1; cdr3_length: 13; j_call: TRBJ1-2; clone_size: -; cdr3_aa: CSASTKGDAGYTF; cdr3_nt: TGCAGTGCTAGTACGAAGGGAGATGCTGGCTACACCTTC
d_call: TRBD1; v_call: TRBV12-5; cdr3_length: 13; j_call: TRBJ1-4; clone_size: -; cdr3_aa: CASGRQGFEKLFF; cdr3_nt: TGTGCTAGTGGACGACAGGGGTTCGAAAAACTGTTTTTT
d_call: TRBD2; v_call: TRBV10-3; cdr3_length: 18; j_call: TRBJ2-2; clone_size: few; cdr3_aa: CAISDPGLAGGYTGELFF; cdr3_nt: TGTGCCATCAGTGACCCGGGACTAGCGGGGGGTTACACCGGGGAGCTGTTTTTT
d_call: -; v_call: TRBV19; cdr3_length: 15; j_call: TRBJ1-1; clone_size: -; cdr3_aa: CASSIEEAGSFGAFF; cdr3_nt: TGTGCCAGTAGTATAGAGGAGGCAGGATCCTTTGGAGCTTTCTTT
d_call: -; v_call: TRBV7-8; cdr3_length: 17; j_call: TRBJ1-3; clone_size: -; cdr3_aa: CASSLGFPDPSGNTIYF; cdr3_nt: TGTGCCAGCAGCTTAGGTTTCCCAGATCCCTCTGGAAACACCATATATTTT